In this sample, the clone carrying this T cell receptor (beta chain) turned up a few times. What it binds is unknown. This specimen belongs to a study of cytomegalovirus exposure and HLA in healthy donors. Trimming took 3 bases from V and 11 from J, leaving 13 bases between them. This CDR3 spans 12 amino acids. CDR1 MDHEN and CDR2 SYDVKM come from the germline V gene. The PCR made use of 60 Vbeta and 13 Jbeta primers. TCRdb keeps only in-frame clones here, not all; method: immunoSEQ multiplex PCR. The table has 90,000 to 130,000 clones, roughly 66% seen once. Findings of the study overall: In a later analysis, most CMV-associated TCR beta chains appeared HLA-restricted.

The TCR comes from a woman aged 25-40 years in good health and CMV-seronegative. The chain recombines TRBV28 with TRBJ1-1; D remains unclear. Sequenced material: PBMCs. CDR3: CASSLGRRRAFF. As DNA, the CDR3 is TGTGCCAGCAGTTTGGGGAGACGGAGGGCTTTCTTT.